This T cell receptor beta chain came from a study of CD8+CD57+ T cells in acquired aplastic anemia. Study as a whole: Sorted CD4+ and CD8+ cell DNA averaged approximately 3.2 ug. The study, taken as a whole, reports: Patients and controls shared approximately 30 CD8+ CDR3 sequences, highly expressed in patients.

Patients chosen for sequencing had CD8+CD57+ cells that had expanded, as shown by flow cytometry. Every patient was diagnosed with severe acquired aplastic anemia. At blood sampling, none of the patients had yet received therapy. Genomic DNA was employed as the template in profiling TCR beta VDJ and CDR3. TCRdb used MiXCR to reprocess the reads, holding one entry per CDR3 protein. The data contain about half a million distinct CDR3 sequences, more than 25% of them seen just once; the ten biggest clones take up 0.82%. The ends were cut back, 5 bases at V and 7 bases at J, with 18 bases in the middle. The length of the CDR3 is 16 residues. Germline V gives CDR1 SGHAT, CDR2 FQDESV (reference sequence). About this clonotype: No antigen is known for it.

The source material was sorted CD4+, CD8+, or CD8+CD57+ T cells (not recorded which) from PBMCs. The chain is built from TRBV11-1 and TRBJ1-6, with TRBD1 as a possible D gene (6 bases). This clonotype was obtained from a human donor with aplastic anemia. CDR3 amino acids: CASSGGRGTNNSPLHF. Here the CDR3 DNA reads TGTGCCAGCAGCGGCGGACGGGGGACAAACAATTCACCCCTCCACTTT.